This TCR beta chain is from a study of identical twins. Germline CDR1 reads SGHNT; CDR2 reads YENEEA. The CDR3 consists of 16 residues. V shed 4 bases and J 7 bases; nucleotides not matched to a gene: 12. TCRdb re-called the 5' RACE reads with MiXCR, one entry per CDR3 protein. The profile shows hundreds of thousands of distinct CDR3 sequences, roughly 20% of them singletons. This sample also appeared in a second study, on T cells expressing NK-cell markers. Per that study: Most of the eight sequenced donors tested HCMV-seropositive; one tested seronegative. Similarly, these clonotypes led the CD3+CD56-NKG2C+ fraction as well in several donors. Specificity for HCMV among expanded NKG2C+ T cell clones was not established.

This TCR was recovered from a woman aged 18-29 years in good health. The sample was PBMCs. The V gene is TRBV11-3, the J gene TRBJ2-1, with TRBD2 matching over 8 bases. CDR3 bases: TGTGCCAGCAGCTCCCGGGAGGGGCGATCGGGGAATGAGCAGTTCTTC. It codes for CASSSREGRSGNEQFF.